This paragraph covers one TCR beta chain sequence. The antigen is not known. Trimming took 9 bases from V and 0 from J, leaving 7 bases between them. The CDR3 is made up of 12 amino acids. The germline CDR1 and CDR2 sequences are KGHDR and SFDVKD. Expansion of antigen-specific CD4+ T cells with viral peptide pools was carried out by the ViraFEST assay before sequencing. Isolating CD4+ T cells followed ten to eleven days of culture. Each participant received a vaccine that was either BNT162b2 or mRNA-1273, given as two doses. The sample comes from a study of vaccination effects on CD4 cells after COVID-19. Whole-study context: It was a median of 72 days after the second dose that post-vaccine samples were obtained.

Study outcomes and limitations: Early post-infection timepoints were missing from the study, which also had few convalescent patients. Late post-vaccination, clones induced by infection and those induced by vaccine underwent marked clonal contraction.

Sequenced by immunoSEQ multiplex PCR; TCRdb stores in-frame clones only, minus some. The repertoire holds 25,000 to 30,000 clones, with around 86% as singletons. The chain combines TRBV24-1 with TRBJ1-2; D remains ambiguous. The sample here was CD4+ T cells from PBMCs cultured with SARS-CoV-2 spike peptides, taken after COVID-19 vaccination. This TCR came from a human donor who received a COVID-19 vaccine. Some clones in this sample may be carry-over from other donors' samples. CDR3 loop: CATWTPNYGYTF. The CDR3 coding sequence is TGTGCCACCTGGACGCCTAACTATGGCTACACCTTC.